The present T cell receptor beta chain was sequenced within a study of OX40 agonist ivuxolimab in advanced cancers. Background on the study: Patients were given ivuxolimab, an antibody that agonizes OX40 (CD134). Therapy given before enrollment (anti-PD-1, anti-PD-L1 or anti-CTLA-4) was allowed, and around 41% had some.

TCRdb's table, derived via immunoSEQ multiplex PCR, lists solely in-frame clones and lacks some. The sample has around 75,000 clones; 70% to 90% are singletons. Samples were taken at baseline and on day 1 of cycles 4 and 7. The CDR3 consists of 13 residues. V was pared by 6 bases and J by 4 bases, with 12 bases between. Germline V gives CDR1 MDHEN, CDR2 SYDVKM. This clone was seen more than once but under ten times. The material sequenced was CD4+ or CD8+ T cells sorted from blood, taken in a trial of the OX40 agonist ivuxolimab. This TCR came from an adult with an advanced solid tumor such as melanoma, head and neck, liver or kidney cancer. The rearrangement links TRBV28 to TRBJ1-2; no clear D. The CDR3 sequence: CASSSDFRYGYTF. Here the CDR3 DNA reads TGTGCCAGCAGCTCGGACTTCCGCTATGGCTACACCTTC.